This T cell receptor beta chain was profiled in a study of CD8+ T cells in alopecia areata. cDNA prepared by RNA extraction and subsequent reverse transcription served as the template for sequencing. TCRdb keeps only in-frame clones here, not all; method: immunoSEQ multiplex PCR. Of 100,000 to 130,000 clones listed, about four fifths were seen once; the top ten hold 20% to 25%. The CDR3 is 12 amino acids. V was trimmed by 4 bases and J by 9 bases, leaving 10 bases between them. Germline V gene data show CDR1 as SNHLY and CDR2 as FYNNEI. Treatment indicated: oral pan-JAK inhibitor, 5-10 mg twice daily.

The chain has TRBV2 and TRBJ2-1; a weak D match, TRBD2 (6 bases). Source: CD8+ T cells sorted from blood, taken at week 24, from a patient treated with tofacitinib. This clonotype was sampled from a human donor with alopecia areata. In nucleotides, the CDR3 is TGTGCCAGCAGTGCGGAGGGGTCTGAGCAGTTCTTC. Protein product: CASSAEGSEQFF.